Shown below are 29 T cell receptor beta chains from a single sample sequenced in a study of T-cell reconstitution after alpha-beta-depleted transplantation in children. TCRbeta library construction was performed incorporating unique molecular identifiers. TCRdb reanalysed the PCR reads using MiXCR and keeps one entry per CDR3 protein. The sample contains around 200,000 distinct CDR3 sequences, approximately 6.8% of which appear only once. The sample was PBMCs from the stem cell graft donor, taken from the stem cell graft. These receptors were collected from a human donor who donated a stem cell graft to a child with Wiskott-Aldrich syndrome.

This clonotype was detected ten times or more. The chain is built from TRBV12-3 or TRBV12-4 and TRBJ2-6; D unresolved. V was clipped by 1 base and J by 0 bases, with 4 bases between them. This CDR3 is 15 amino acids long. For the CDR3, the DNA is TGTGCCAGCAGTTTAGGTCTCTCTGGGGCCAACGTCCTGACTTTC. Its protein is CASSLGLSGANVLTF.

This clonotype was recorded many times. This chain connects TRBV28 to TRBJ2-7, with D unresolved. Germline loops: CDR1 MDHEN, CDR2 SYDVKM. The CDR3 is 14 amino acids. V gave up 10 bases and J gave up 6 bases, with 22 bases separating them. The DNA of the CDR3 is TGTGCCACCAAACCAGGCCAACCTTCGGGCGAGCAGTACTTC. This gives the protein CATKPGQPSGEQYF.

At least ten counts were recorded for this clonotype. CDR3 DNA sequence: TGTGCCAGCAGCTTCGGGGACATTGGGCCCCAGCATTTT. Protein product: CASSFGDIGPQHF. This chain joins TRBV7-8 and TRBJ1-5; D may be TRBD1 (6 bases). Per germline, CDR1 SGHVS and CDR2 FQNEAQ. The CDR3 is 13 residues long. V lost 3 bases and J 9 bases, leaving 12 bases between the germline ends.

This clonotype has ten or more counts. The chain recombines TRBV6-5 with TRBJ2-3; D perhaps matches TRBD2 (6 bases). The V end was cut by 5 bases, the J end by 0 bases, with 15 bases between. Per germline, CDR1 MNHEY and CDR2 SVGAGI. This CDR3 has 16 residues. The CDR3 sequence is CASSPRGLWSTDTQYF. In DNA, the CDR3 is TGTGCCAGCAGTCCGAGGGGACTTTGGAGCACAGATACGCAGTATTTT.

This clonotype occurred a few times. The CDR3 is CASSQAEQGRTMGEQFF. DNA of the CDR3: TGTGCCAGCAGCCAAGCTGAACAGGGAAGGACCATGGGGGAGCAGTTCTTC. The chain joins TRBV3-1 to TRBJ2-1, with a tentative D call TRBD1 (6 bases). CDR1 is LGHDT, CDR2 YNNKEL, per germline (reference sequence). V shed 1 base and J shed 10 bases, with 23 bases lying between them. The CDR3 has 17 residues.

This clonotype was picked up many times. The chain has TRBV20-1 and TRBJ2-4; 7 bases fit TRBD2. J gave up 4 bases and V 0 bases, and 12 bases lay outside the gene matches. CDR1 and CDR2 from the germline V gene are DFQATT and SNEGSKA (reference sequence). The CDR3 sequence is 17 residues long. The CDR3 loop reads CSARDFKWRERKNIQYF. The CDR3 coding sequence is TGCAGTGCTAGAGATTTTAAGTGGCGGGAGAGAAAAAACATTCAGTACTTC.

This clonotype was counted ten times or more. V is TRBV9 and J is TRBJ2-7, with D unclear. The CDR3 consists of 13 residues. Germline-derived CDR1 and CDR2 are SGDLS and YYNGEE. V was trimmed by 0 bases and J by 1 base, leaving 5 bases between them. This CDR3 is CASSVDQSYEQYF. The CDR3 nucleotides are TGTGCCAGCAGCGTAGATCAATCCTACGAGCAGTACTTC.

In its sample, this clonotype was seen many times. The chain couples TRBV3-1 to TRBJ1-1; D possibly corresponds to TRBD1 (6 bases). Germline values: CDR1 LGHDT, CDR2 YNNKEL (reference sequence). The CDR3 has 17 amino acids. V was trimmed by 4 bases and J by 1 base, leaving 19 bases between them. The CDR3 nucleotides read TGTGCCAGCAGCCGGACAGCAAATAGACTTCAGAACACTGAAGCTTTCTTT. The encoded protein is CASSRTANRLQNTEAFF. The variable domain in full, with the rest retrieved from reference TRBV3-1 and TRBJ1-1, is DTAVSQTPKYLVTQMGNDKSIKCEQNLGHDTMYWYKQDSKKFLKIMFSYNNKELIINETVPNRFSPKSPDKAHLNLHINSLELGDSAVYFCASSRTANRLQNTEAFFGQGTRLTVV.

This clonotype was detected many times. The rearrangement joins TRBV19 to TRBJ2-1; D call uncertain. There are 16 residues in the CDR3. Trimming left V 2 bases short and J 7 bases short, with 18 bases between. Germline V CDR1 and CDR2: LNHDA, SQIVND (reference sequence). CDR3 residues: CASSILPSSTSNEQFF. CDR3 DNA sequence: TGTGCCAGTAGTATATTGCCCTCCTCGACTTCAAATGAGCAGTTCTTC.

This clonotype is medium-sized. The chain joins TRBV12-3 or TRBV12-4 to TRBJ2-1; D may be TRBD1 (5 bases). Between the trimmed V and J ends, which lost 6 bases and 6 bases, there was a span of 12 bases. This CDR3 region has 13 residues. This CDR3 reads CASRVQGGNEQFF. The CDR3 DNA sequence: TGTGCCAGCAGAGTGCAGGGTGGCAATGAGCAGTTCTTC.

This clonotype has ten or more counts. The chain is built from TRBV9 and TRBJ2-5; the D is unclear. Germline-derived CDR1 and CDR2 are SGDLS and YYNGEE. V was trimmed by 3 bases and J by 2 bases, leaving 11 bases between them. The CDR3 sequence is 14 residues long. CDR3 DNA: TGTGCCAGCAGCGGAGGTGGGATACAAGAGACCCAGTACTTC. Translating it yields CASSGGGIQETQYF. The variable domain in full, completed from reference TRBV9 and TRBJ2-5, reads DSGVTQTPKHLITATGQRVTLRCSPRSGDLSVYWYQQSLDQGLQFLIQYYNGEERAKGNILERFSAQQFPDLHSELNLSSLELGDSALYFCASSGGGIQETQYFGPGTRLLVL.

With regard to this clonotype: Being one base from a much bigger clone, this may be a read error. CDR3 amino acids: CSVNDGAYEQYF. CDR3 DNA sequence: TGCAGCGTGAACGACGGAGCCTACGAGCAGTACTTC. The chain employs TRBV29-1 and TRBJ2-7, with D uncertain. The ends were cut back, 6 bases at V and 2 bases at J, with 11 bases in the middle. The CDR3 is 12 residues long. Germline V gene sequence: CDR1 SQVTM, CDR2 ANQGSEA.

This clonotype was observed many times. This rearrangement joins TRBV6-5 to TRBJ2-3, with TRBD2 identical over 8 bases. Germline-derived CDR1 and CDR2 are MNHEY and SVGAGI. The CDR3 has 16 residues. The ends lost 6 bases at V and 0 bases at J; junction bases unmatched: 8. The CDR3 DNA is TGTGCCAGCAGGTATACGGGGGGGCGCAGCACAGATACGCAGTATTTT. Its translation: CASRYTGGRSTDTQYF.

The table lists this clonotype with many counts. Here the CDR3 DNA reads TGTGCCAGCAGCTTAGCCTCGGGTACGCAGTATTTT. As protein: CASSLASGTQYF. This chain joins TRBV7-6 and TRBJ2-3; D is ambiguous. This CDR3 has 12 residues. Trimming left V 0 bases short and J 8 bases short, with 6 bases between. Germline V CDR1 and CDR2: SGHVS, FNYEAQ.

In regard to this clonotype: A much larger clone sits a single nucleotide away, making a read error possible. V is TRBV7-2 and J is TRBJ1-5; TRBD1 agrees at 7 bases. The germline gives CDR1 SGHTA, CDR2 FQGNSA. CDR3 length: 14 amino acids. CDR3 nucleotides: TGTGTCAGCAGCGTAGGGACAGTGTATCAGCCCCAGCATTTT. Translated, it gives CVSSVGTVYQPQHF.

This clonotype has a handful of counts. The chain links TRBV28 to TRBJ2-7; no definite D call. Germline V gene data show CDR1 as MDHEN and CDR2 as SYDVKM. V was clipped by 2 bases and J by 4 bases, with 9 bases between them. This CDR3 has 13 amino acids. The CDR3 DNA sequence: TGTGCCAGCAGTTTAATCAGTCCTTACGAGCAGTACTTC. Its protein is CASSLISPYEQYF.

This clonotype was recorded many times. The gene calls are TRBV6-5 and TRBJ1-2; no firm D call. This CDR3 has 16 residues. Germline CDR1 is MNHEY and CDR2 is SVGAGI. Deletions cut 2 bases from V and 4 bases from J, with 17 bases between. In DNA, the CDR3 is TGTGCCAGCAGTTACAGCCTGACGGGTAGGGCCTATGGCTACACCTTC. It is translated as CASSYSLTGRAYGYTF.

Many counts were recorded for this clonotype. J is TRBJ1-5 and V is TRBV12-3 or TRBV12-4; the D gene is possibly TRBD1 (6 bases). Trimming left V 3 bases short and J 11 bases short, with 14 bases between. CDR3 size: 13 residues. CDR3 nucleotides: TGTGCCAGCAGTTTGACAGGCCGTGAGGCCCAGCATTTT. Encoded protein: CASSLTGREAQHF.

This clonotype was seen at least ten times. J is TRBJ2-3 and V is TRBV27, with TRBD1 matching over 10 bases. CDR1 is MNHEY, CDR2 SMNVEV, per germline (reference sequence). The V segment lost 8 bases and the J segment 5 bases; nucleotides outside the gene matches: 13. The CDR3 length is 16 residues. The CDR3 nucleotides are TGTGCCAGCTCTGTAACTCGGGACAGGGGAGGAGATACGCAGTATTTT. It codes for CASSVTRDRGGDTQYF.

In its sample, this clonotype was seen many times. The chain carries TRBV12-3 or TRBV12-4 and TRBJ2-1; 12 bases are a match to TRBD2. After removal of 6 bases from V and 4 bases from J, the junction contained 7 bases not matched to a gene. This CDR3 has 16 amino acids. CDR3 region: CASRGLAGEEYNEQFF. Written as DNA, the CDR3 is TGTGCCAGCAGGGGACTAGCGGGCGAGGAATACAATGAGCAGTTCTTC.

This clonotype was found many times. The V gene is TRBV12-3 or TRBV12-4, the J gene TRBJ2-1, with D tentatively TRBD1 or TRBD2 (5 bases each). V lost 6 bases, J lost 7 bases, and 22 bases lay in between. The CDR3 length is 16 residues. Here the CDR3 reads CASRTSGGAVLNEQFF. DNA of the CDR3: TGTGCCAGCAGAACTAGTGGGGGTGCGGTCCTAAATGAGCAGTTCTTC.

This clonotype has just a few counts. The rearrangement joins TRBV5-1 to TRBJ1-3; weak D call: TRBD1 (5 bases). This CDR3 contains 15 residues. Germline V CDR1 and CDR2: SGHRS, YFSETQ. V was trimmed by 4 bases and J by 0 bases, leaving 11 bases between them. The CDR3 coding sequence is TGCGCCAGCAGCCCCGGGGGACTCTCTGGAAACACCATATATTTT. As protein: CASSPGGLSGNTIYF.

This clonotype has a count of ten or more. The V gene is TRBV6-1, the J gene TRBJ2-5; D possibly corresponds to TRBD1 (6 bases). Germline CDR1 is MNHNS and CDR2 is SASEGT. This CDR3 has 15 residues. V gave up 2 bases and J gave up 0 bases, with 10 bases separating them. The CDR3 loop is CASSENRGNQETQYF. CDR3 nucleotides: TGTGCCAGCAGTGAAAATAGGGGGAACCAAGAGACCCAGTACTTC.

This clonotype was picked up many times. This rearrangement joins TRBV6-1 to TRBJ2-7; D remains ambiguous. This CDR3 region has 14 residues. Germline values: CDR1 MNHNS, CDR2 SASEGT. V lost 6 bases, J lost 2 bases, and 14 bases lay in between. The DNA of the CDR3 is TGTGCCAGCAGCCCCCAGAAGTTCCCCTACGAGCAGTACTTC. Protein: CASSPQKFPYEQYF.

This clonotype was seen just once. A much larger clone is a single base away; this may be a read error. The chain joins TRBV9 to TRBJ2-1; D ambiguous. CDR1 and CDR2 from the germline V gene are SGDLS and YYNGEE. This CDR3 spans 12 amino acids. The CDR3 sequence is CASSVGGDEQSF. The DNA of the CDR3 is TGTGCCAGCAGCGTAGGTGGGGATGAGCAGTCCTTC.

CDR3 sequence reads: CASSFSGGRRNEQFF. The CDR3 DNA is TGTGCCAGCAGCTTTAGTGGGGGCCGACGCAATGAGCAGTTCTTC. The chain links TRBV5-4 to TRBJ2-1; D perhaps matches TRBD1 (6 bases). Per the germline V gene, CDR1 is SGHNT and CDR2 is YYREEE (reference sequence). The CDR3 has 15 residues. Trimming cost V 2 bases and J 6 bases, with 15 bases left between them.

There are many counts of this clonotype. J is TRBJ2-5 and V is TRBV12-3 or TRBV12-4; TRBD2 aligns across 15 bases. V was clipped by 4 bases and J by 7 bases; unmatched bases: 13. This CDR3 has 18 residues. CDR3 sequence (DNA): TGTGCCAGCAGTTCCTGGACTAGCGGGAGGGCCGGTCTAGGGACCCAGTACTTC. It yields the protein CASSSWTSGRAGLGTQYF.

This clonotype was seen many times. The chain employs TRBV20-1 and TRBJ1-6; D might be TRBD1 (6 bases). Trimming removed 1 base from V and 8 bases from J, with 15 bases in between. The CDR3 is made up of 15 amino acids. Per germline, CDR1 DFQATT and CDR2 SNEGSKA (reference sequence). CDR3 protein: CSARGGTKGDSPLHF. CDR3 nucleotides: TGCAGTGCTAGAGGCGGGACAAAAGGGGATTCACCCCTCCACTTT.

This clonotype was detected ten times or more. The rearrangement uses TRBV7-9 and TRBJ1-1; D is uncertain. This CDR3 has 15 residues. With 5 bases removed from V and 2 bases from J, the gap between germline ends came to 15 bases. Germline loops: CDR1 SEHNR, CDR2 FQNEAQ (reference sequence). The CDR3 DNA follows: TGTGCCAGCAGCCCCGCTAGGACGGCTAACACTGAAGCTTTCTTT. It codes for CASSPARTANTEAFF.